The 23 T cell receptor beta chains below come from one sample, sequenced in a study of chemoradiotherapy in HPV16-positive cancers. Sequencing used immunoSEQ multiplex PCR; TCRdb keeps in-frame clones, though not all of them. The table includes 10,000 to 15,000 clones, roughly 71% detected once. Sampling was performed from a patient who underwent chemoradiotherapy. The source of these receptors is a human donor with HPV-associated anogenital cancer.

The chain carries TRBV29-1 and TRBJ2-3, with D maybe TRBD2 (6 bases). The CDR3 is 15 amino acids. V lost 7 bases to trimming and J lost 0 bases, with 17 bases between them. Germline values: CDR1 SQVTM, CDR2 ANQGSEA. The CDR3 protein is CSGEIRDLSTDTQYF. For the CDR3, the DNA is TGCAGCGGGGAGATCAGGGACTTAAGCACAGATACGCAGTATTTT.

This clone has more than one count but fewer than ten. V is TRBV6-4 and J is TRBJ2-3; D may be TRBD1 (5 bases). CDR1 is MRHNA and CDR2 is SNTAGT in the germline V gene. CDR3 length equals 14 residues. Trimming stripped 0 bases from V and 1 base from J, with 5 bases between. The CDR3 DNA follows: TGTGCCAGCAGTGACTCGACAGGCACAGATACGCAGTATTTT. It encodes CASSDSTGTDTQYF.

The chain combines TRBV6-1 with TRBJ1-2; D is undetermined. The germline V and J ends were trimmed by 5 bases and 2 bases, with 12 bases remaining between them. CDR1 and CDR2 from the germline V gene are MNHNS and SASEGT. CDR3 size: 14 residues. The CDR3 DNA sequence: TGTGCCAGCAGTATCCGGGAAAAAAACTATGGCTACACCTTC. It specifies CASSIREKNYGYTF.

The rearrangement links TRBV15 to TRBJ2-7, with D perhaps TRBD2 (5 bases). The V gene lost 5 bases and the J gene lost 2 bases, with 10 bases spanning the gap. CDR1 LNHNV and CDR2 YYDKDF come from the germline V gene (reference sequence). The CDR3 is made up of 13 amino acids. The CDR3 region has the DNA TGTGCCACCAGCGACCGGGAAGCCTACGAGCAGTACTTC. Its protein is CATSDREAYEQYF.

The chain links TRBV6-1 to TRBJ1-1; weak D call: TRBD1 (5 bases). The CDR3 runs to 15 residues. From germline, CDR1 is MNHNS and CDR2 SASEGT. Trimming took off 6 bases at V and 5 bases at J, with 19 bases between the two ends. The CDR3 here is CASSAVGGGGTEAFF. CDR3 nucleotide sequence: TGTGCCAGCAGCGCGGTTGGGGGGGGAGGAACTGAAGCTTTCTTT.

The gene calls are TRBV28 and TRBJ2-7; TRBD1 aligns across 8 bases. Germline V CDR1 and CDR2: MDHEN, SYDVKM. The CDR3 totals 21 residues. V gave up 6 bases and J gave up 2 bases; unmatched junction bases: 27. The CDR3 loop is CASSRTLTGTGHLEAAYEQYF. The CDR3 coding sequence is TGTGCCAGCAGCCGAACCCTGACCGGGACAGGCCATCTGGAGGCCGCCTACGAGCAGTACTTC.

This clone showed up just a few times. This chain connects TRBV5-1 to TRBJ1-1; the D is unclear. The germline gives CDR1 SGHRS, CDR2 YFSETQ. This CDR3 is 13 amino acids long. Trimming shortened V by 5 bases and J by 1 base, and 9 bases separated the two germline ends. CDR3 region: CASRRGGNTEAFF. The CDR3 region has the DNA TGCGCCAGCAGACGGGGTGGGAACACTGAAGCTTTCTTT.

The V call is TRBV7-3, the J call TRBJ2-2; possibly TRBD1 for D (6 bases). CDR1 is SGHTA and CDR2 is FQGTGA in the germline V gene. V lost 6 bases, J lost 1 base, and 12 bases lay in between. The CDR3 contains 15 residues. The DNA for the CDR3 is TGTGCCAGCAGGGCCGGGACAATGAACACCGGGGAGCTGTTTTTT. Protein: CASRAGTMNTGELFF.

J is TRBJ2-5 and V is TRBV7-7; 12 positions agree with TRBD2. Germline CDR1 and CDR2: SSHAT and FNYEAQ (reference sequence). V was pared by 5 bases and J by 2 bases, with 6 bases of the junction left unmatched. This CDR3 is 16 amino acids long. CDR3: CASSQPTSGGQETQYF. CDR3 nucleotides: TGTGCCAGCAGCCAACCGACTAGCGGGGGACAAGAGACCCAGTACTTC.

This clone was observed a single time. This chain links TRBV6-1 with TRBJ2-3, with 8 bases identical to TRBD1. The trim removed 4 bases at V and 4 bases at J, leaving 7 bases unmatched. The CDR3 loop spans 15 amino acids. Germline CDR1 reads MNHNS; CDR2 reads SASEGT. The CDR3 bases are TGTGCCAGCAGTGGAGACAGGGGAGGTCCAGATACGCAGTATTTT. It yields the protein CASSGDRGGPDTQYF.

The V call is TRBV23-1, the J call TRBJ1-2; no reliable D call. Being an ORF, TRBV23-1 has a function that is uncertain. Trimming removed 4 bases from V and 6 bases from J, with 6 bases in between. The CDR3 contains 11 residues. CDR3 in DNA: TGCGCCAGCAGTCCCCAGAATGGCTACACCTTC. This gives the protein CASSPQNGYTF.

The V call is TRBV27, the J call TRBJ2-1; D may be TRBD1 (6 bases). CDR3 length: 15 residues. V was pared by 6 bases and J by 2 bases, with 14 bases between. Germline lookup yields CDR1 MNHEY and CDR2 SMNVEV (reference sequence). The CDR3 sequence: CASRKLDRTYNEQFF. For the CDR3, the DNA is TGTGCCAGCAGGAAGTTGGACAGAACCTACAATGAGCAGTTCTTC.

This chain uses TRBV2 with TRBJ2-7, with D perhaps assigned TRBD1 or TRBD2 (5 bases each). The ends were cut back, 4 bases at V and 1 base at J, with 14 bases in the middle. Germline V lookup: CDR1 SNHLY, CDR2 FYNNEI. This CDR3 comprises 15 residues. CDR3 protein: CASSGGYGASYEQYF. In nucleotides, the CDR3 is TGTGCCAGCAGTGGGGGGTATGGGGCATCCTACGAGCAGTACTTC.

This sequence joins TRBV13 and TRBJ1-2; D is unclear. In germline, CDR1 is PRHDT, CDR2 FYEKMQ (reference sequence). This CDR3 is built from 18 residues. V was pared by 5 bases and J by 1 base, with 23 bases between. The CDR3 nucleotides are TGTGCCAGCAGCAGACCTCATTCCAGTCCGGGTTTTAACTATGGCTACACCTTC. Translating gives CASSRPHSSPGFNYGYTF. The full variable domain, completed using reference TRBV13 and TRBJ1-2, is AAGVIQSPRHLIKEKRETATLKCYPIPRHDTVYWYQQGPGQDPQFLISFYEKMQSDKGSIPDRFSAQQFSDYHSELNMSSLELGDSALYFCASSRPHSSPGFNYGYTFGSGTRLTVV.

The gene calls are TRBV4-2 and TRBJ2-3, with 12 positions matching TRBD2. Germline V gene sequence: CDR1 LGHNA, CDR2 YNFKEQ. The CDR3 loop spans 16 amino acids. V shed 6 bases and J 1 base; nucleotides not matched to a gene: 5. The CDR3 here is CASRRRLAGGTDTQYF. The CDR3 DNA sequence: TGTGCCAGCAGGCGCAGACTAGCGGGAGGCACAGATACGCAGTATTTT.

This clone came up a few times. The chain recombines TRBV28 with TRBJ1-4, with D possibly being TRBD1 (5 bases). Germline V gene data show CDR1 as MDHEN and CDR2 as SYDVKM. The CDR3 is made up of 14 amino acids. V was pared by 3 bases and J by 7 bases, with 12 bases between. CDR3 sequence reads: CASSLRSGGEKLFF. The CDR3 nucleotides read TGTGCCAGCAGTTTGAGGTCCGGGGGTGAAAAACTGTTTTTT.

The V gene is TRBV25-1, the J gene TRBJ2-7; D call uncertain. CDR1 is MGHDK, CDR2 SYGVNS, per germline. Trimming removed 3 bases at V and 7 bases at J, with 10 bases between. CDR3 length: 12 amino acids. The CDR3 loop reads CASSEGLWEQYF. The CDR3 nucleotides are TGTGCCAGCAGTGAGGGTCTGTGGGAGCAGTACTTC.

In this sample, this clone turned up a few times. The rearrangement joins TRBV6-4 to TRBJ2-3; 8 nucleotides align to TRBD1. V was clipped by 2 bases and J by 2 bases; unmatched bases: 3. There are 15 residues in the CDR3. CDR1 and CDR2 (germline): MRHNA, SNTAGT. The CDR3 nucleotides are TGTGCCAGCAGTGACGGGGGACAGGACACAGATACGCAGTATTTT. Translated: CASSDGGQDTDTQYF.

The J gene is TRBJ1-1, the V gene TRBV5-4; D remains ambiguous. The germline V gene encodes CDR1 SGHNT and CDR2 YYREEE (reference sequence). Trimming cost V 4 bases and J 5 bases, with 15 bases left between them. The CDR3 runs 14 residues. The CDR3 protein is CASSLAQEKTEAFF. The CDR3 DNA reads as TGTGCCAGCAGCCTCGCGCAAGAGAAGACTGAAGCTTTCTTT.

The CDR3 here is CASSQPRLAGVRHEQFF. CDR3 DNA: TGTGCCAGCAGTCAGCCGCGACTAGCGGGAGTTCGGCATGAGCAGTTCTTC. The rearrangement joins TRBV28 to TRBJ2-1; 12 positions match TRBD2. CDR1 and CDR2 from the germline V gene are MDHEN and SYDVKM. V gave up 5 bases and J gave up 8 bases; unmatched junction bases: 13. The CDR3 has 17 amino acids.

The chain employs TRBV9 and TRBJ2-7; 8 positions agree with TRBD2. Per the germline V gene, CDR1 is SGDLS and CDR2 is YYNGEE. This CDR3 comprises 14 residues. V shed 3 bases and J 4 bases; nucleotides not matched to a gene: 6. In nucleotides, the CDR3 is TGTGCCAGCAGCGCGGGAGGGGGTAGATACGAGCAGTACTTC. This codes for CASSAGGGRYEQYF.

This clone has more than one count but fewer than ten. The chain recombines TRBV5-1 with TRBJ2-1, with 13 nucleotides matching TRBD2. V was pared by 4 bases and J by 4 bases, with 8 bases of the junction left unmatched. This CDR3 is built from 17 residues. Germline V CDR1 and CDR2: SGHRS, YFSETQ. CDR3 coding DNA: TGCGCCAGCAGCGGAACCCCGGGACTAGCGGGGTACAATGAGCAGTTCTTC. Translation: CASSGTPGLAGYNEQFF.

V gene TRBV28 combines with J gene TRBJ2-5; the match to TRBD2 covers 11 bases. CDR1 MDHEN and CDR2 SYDVKM come from the germline V gene. V was pared by 5 bases and J by 5 bases, with 7 bases of the junction left unmatched. The CDR3 contains 15 residues. CDR3 loop: CASSLRLAGRETQYF. CDR3 DNA: TGTGCCAGCAGTCTCCGACTAGCGGGACGGGAGACCCAGTACTTC.